The 2 T cell receptor beta chains below come from one sample, sequenced in a study of regulatory T cells in long-lasting Graves disease. Construction of TCR beta libraries relied on iRepertoire HTBI primers and on Arm-PCR targeting CDR3 regions. TCRdb itself ran the multiplex PCR reads through MiXCR, one entry per CDR3 protein. The sample lists around 400,000 distinct CDR3 sequences; roughly 15% were seen once. As to time point: newly diagnosed GD, antithyroid drugs for less than 3 months. The authors made the TCR library using RNA they extracted from PBMCs. Material: peripheral blood mononuclear cells (PBMCs), obtained at new diagnosis, from a patient treated with antithyroid drugs. The receptors stem from a female donor with Graves disease.

This clonotype was counted many times. The V call is TRBV11-2, the J call TRBJ2-3; D gene uncertain. Trimming stripped 4 bases from V and 2 bases from J, with 4 bases between. The CDR3 runs to 12 residues. Germline CDR1 and CDR2: SGHAT and FQNNGV. The chain's CDR3 is CASSYITDTQYF. CDR3 DNA sequence: TGTGCCAGCAGCTACATCACAGATACGCAGTATTTT. The full variable domain, in which reference TRBV11-2 and TRBJ2-3 provide the parts outside the CDR3, is EAGVAQSPRYKIIEKRQSVAFWCNPISGHATLYWYQQILGQGPKLLIQFQNNGVVDDSQLPKDRFSAERLKGVDSTLKIQPAKLEDSAVYLCASSYITDTQYFGPGTRLTVL.

This clonotype appeared many times. The chain links TRBV12-3 or TRBV12-4 to TRBJ2-4; possibly TRBD1 for D (5 bases). The CDR3 covers 14 residues. The V end lost 8 bases, the J end lost 2 bases, and 13 bases lay between the germline ends. The CDR3 DNA follows: TGTGCCAGCCGACCTGACAGAACCAAAAACATTCAGTACTTC. Translating gives CASRPDRTKNIQYF.